This T cell receptor (beta chain) was identified in a study of blood T cell repertoires in COVID-19. Clones were sequenced by immunoSEQ multiplex PCR, and TCRdb holds only the in-frame ones, with some missing. The data hold around 300,000 clones, with roughly nine tenths observed a single time. The germline V and J ends were trimmed by 2 bases and 2 bases, with 10 bases remaining between them. Germline CDR1 and CDR2: LNHDA and SQIVND (reference sequence). The CDR3 covers 14 residues. The chain carries TRBV19 and TRBJ2-7; a weak D match, TRBD1 (6 bases). The sequence derives from a woman between 18 and 29 years old who had recovered from COVID-19. Sequenced sample: PBMCs or T cells enriched from blood (not recorded which). CDR3 amino acids: CASSIRTVTYEQYF. CDR3 bases: TGTGCCAGTAGTATAAGGACAGTTACCTACGAGCAGTACTTC.